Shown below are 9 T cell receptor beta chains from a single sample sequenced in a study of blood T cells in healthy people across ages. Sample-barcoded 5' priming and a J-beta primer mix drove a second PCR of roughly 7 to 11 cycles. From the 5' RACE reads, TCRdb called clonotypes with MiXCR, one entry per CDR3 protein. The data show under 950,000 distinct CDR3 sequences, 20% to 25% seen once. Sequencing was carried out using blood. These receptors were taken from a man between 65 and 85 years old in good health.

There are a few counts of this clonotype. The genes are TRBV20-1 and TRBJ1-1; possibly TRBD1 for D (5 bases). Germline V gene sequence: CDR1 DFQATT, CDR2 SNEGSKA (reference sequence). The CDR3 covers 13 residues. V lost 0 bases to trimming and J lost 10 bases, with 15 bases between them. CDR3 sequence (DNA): TGCAGTGCTAGAGACTGGGAGAGTGGGGGAGCTTTCTTT. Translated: CSARDWESGGAFF.

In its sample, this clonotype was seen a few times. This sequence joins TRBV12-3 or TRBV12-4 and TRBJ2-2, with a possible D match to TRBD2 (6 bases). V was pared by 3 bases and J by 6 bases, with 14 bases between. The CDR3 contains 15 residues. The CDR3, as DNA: TGTGCCAGCAGTTTTGGCGGGGAGGTGGCCGGGGAGCTGTTTTTT. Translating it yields CASSFGGEVAGELFF.

The CDR3, as DNA: TGTGCCAGCAGCCAAATACAGGGGGCTGGATCACCCCTCCACTTT. Translation gives CASSQIQGAGSPLHF. The chain combines TRBV3-1 with TRBJ1-6, with 9 positions matching TRBD1. The V segment lost 2 bases and the J segment 10 bases; nucleotides outside the gene matches: 6. CDR3 length: 15 amino acids. CDR1 is LGHDT and CDR2 is YNNKEL in the germline V gene (reference sequence).

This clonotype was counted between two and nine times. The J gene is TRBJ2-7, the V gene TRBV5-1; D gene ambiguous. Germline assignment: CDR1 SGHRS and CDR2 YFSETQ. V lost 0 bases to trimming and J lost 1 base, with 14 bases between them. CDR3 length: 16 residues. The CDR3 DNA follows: TGCGCCAGCAGCTTGGTTTGGGATCCCCTATCCTACGAGCAGTACTTC. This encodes CASSLVWDPLSYEQYF.

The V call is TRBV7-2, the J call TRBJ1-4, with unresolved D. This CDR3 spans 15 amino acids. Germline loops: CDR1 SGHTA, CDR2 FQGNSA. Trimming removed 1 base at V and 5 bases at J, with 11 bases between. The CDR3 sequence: CASSLGPGTNEKLFF. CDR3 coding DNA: TGTGCCAGCAGCTTAGGGCCAGGAACCAATGAAAAACTGTTTTTT.

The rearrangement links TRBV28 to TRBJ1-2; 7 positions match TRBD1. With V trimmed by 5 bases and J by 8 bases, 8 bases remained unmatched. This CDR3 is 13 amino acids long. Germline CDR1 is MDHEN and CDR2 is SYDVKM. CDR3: CASSIDRAEGYTF. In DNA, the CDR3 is TGTGCCAGCAGTATTGACAGGGCAGAAGGCTACACCTTC.

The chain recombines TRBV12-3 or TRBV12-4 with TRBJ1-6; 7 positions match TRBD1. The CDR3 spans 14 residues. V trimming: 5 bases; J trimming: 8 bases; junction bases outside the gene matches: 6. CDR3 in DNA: TGTGCCAGCAGTAGACAGGGAGGGGATTCACCCCTCCACTTT. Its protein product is CASSRQGGDSPLHF.

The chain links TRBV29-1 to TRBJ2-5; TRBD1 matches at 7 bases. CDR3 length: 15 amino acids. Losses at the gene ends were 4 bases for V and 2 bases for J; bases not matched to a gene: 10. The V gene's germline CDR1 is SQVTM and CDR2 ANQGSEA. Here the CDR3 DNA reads TGCAGCGTTGGTACCCATCTGGGACAGCAAGAGACCCAGTACTTC. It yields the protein CSVGTHLGQQETQYF. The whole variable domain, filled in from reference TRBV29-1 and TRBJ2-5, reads SAVISQKPSRDICQRGTSLTIQCQVDSQVTMMFWYRQQPGQSLTLIATANQGSEATYESGFVIDKFPISRPNLTFSTLTVSNMSPEDSSIYLCSVGTHLGQQETQYFGPGTRLLVL.

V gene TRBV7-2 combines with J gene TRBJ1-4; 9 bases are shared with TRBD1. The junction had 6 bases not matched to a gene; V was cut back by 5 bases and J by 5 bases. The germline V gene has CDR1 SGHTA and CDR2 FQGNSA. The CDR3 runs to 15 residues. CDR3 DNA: TGTGCCAGCAGCAATACAGGGGGCAGGAATGAAAAACTGTTTTTT. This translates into CASSNTGGRNEKLFF.